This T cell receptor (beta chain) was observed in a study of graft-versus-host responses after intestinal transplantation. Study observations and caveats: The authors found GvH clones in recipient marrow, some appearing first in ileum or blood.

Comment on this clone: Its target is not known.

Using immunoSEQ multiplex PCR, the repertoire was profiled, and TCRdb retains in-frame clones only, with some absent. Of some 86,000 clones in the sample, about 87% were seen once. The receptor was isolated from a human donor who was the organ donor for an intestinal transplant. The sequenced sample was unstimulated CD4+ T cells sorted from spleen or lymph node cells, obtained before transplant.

The CDR3 reads CASSKQGILAGGTISPPGTDTQYF. The CDR3 nucleotides are TGTGCCAGCAGCAAACAGGGAATACTAGCGGGAGGGACAATCTCCCCCCCCGGCACAGATACGCAGTATTTT. This sequence joins TRBV21-1 and TRBJ2-3; TRBD2, as called in the table, went unchecked against the DNA. TRBV21-1 is assigned pseudogene status. CDR3 length: 24 residues.